This T cell receptor (beta chain) stems from a study of cytomegalovirus exposure and HLA in healthy donors. Trimming at V came to 3 bases and at J to 2 bases, leaving 10 bases not matched to a gene. The germline CDR1 and CDR2 sequences are SGHKS and YYEKEE (reference sequence). This CDR3 region has 16 residues. Primers for the PCR totalled 60 Vbeta and 13 Jbeta. The table came from immunoSEQ multiplex PCR; TCRdb's copy has only in-frame clones and leaves some out. This table holds roughly 98,000 clones, 70% found once. This TCR was recovered from a man between 45 and 60 years old in good health and CMV-seronegative. The sequencing sample was made of PBMCs. This chain connects TRBV5-5 to TRBJ2-7; 8 positions match TRBD1. The CDR3 DNA reads as TGTGCCAGCAGCTCCCGAAGGGACAGGCTAACCTACGAGCAGTACTTC. Its translation: CASSSRRDRLTYEQYF.